The source of this T cell receptor (beta chain) is a study of cytomegalovirus exposure and HLA in healthy donors. The wider study: An analysis done earlier identified around 100 million unique TCR beta sequences from about 179 million T cells.

The V and J ends lost 0 bases and 6 bases respectively, with 6 bases between them. The CDR3 extends over 13 amino acids. Germline CDR1 reads WNHNN; CDR2 reads SYGVQD (reference sequence). The study ran its PCR with 60 Vbeta and 13 Jbeta primers. Profiling relied on immunoSEQ multiplex PCR, and the TCRdb table lists in-frame clones only, not all of them. The top ten clones hold 0.6% to 0.7% of a sample with fewer than 250,000 clones, approximately 82% of them seen once. The sequenced material came from PBMCs. V is TRBV10-1 and J is TRBJ2-1; D unresolved. This TCR came from a man between 18 and 29 years old in good health and CMV-seronegative. The CDR3 region is CASSESVVNEQFF. CDR3 nucleotides: TGCGCCAGCAGTGAGTCTGTAGTCAATGAGCAGTTCTTC.